This T cell receptor (beta chain) was sequenced for a study of shared clonotypes between healthy human individuals. This CDR3 is 17 amino acids long. Germline loops: CDR1 LGHNA, CDR2 YNFKEQ. V gave up 0 bases and J gave up 1 base; unmatched junction bases: 6. Assay: immunoSEQ multiplex PCR; the TCRdb copy retains only in-frame clones and omits some. The sample lists 1,100,000 or so clones, approximately 80% seen once, with approximately 0.52% in the top ten. Study results and limitations: Only blood samples were collected, and tissue repertoires likely differ. Richness estimates generally favored naive over memory subsets.

Remarks on this clone: Its target is not known. Other DNA variants within this sample encode the same CDR3.

The sample consisted of memory CD4+ T cells from PBMCs. The subset was: CD45RA-negative fraction. The TCR originated in a man aged 18-30 years in good health. Some clones in this sample may be carry-over from other donors' samples. V and J are TRBV4-2 and TRBJ2-3; 8 nucleotides line up with TRBD2. The CDR3 sequence is CASSQDQAGGGTDTQYF. The CDR3 DNA reads TGTGCCAGCAGCCAAGATCAGGCGGGAGGTGGCACAGATACGCAGTATTTT.